This T cell receptor (beta chain) was sequenced during a study of beta chain features in type 1 diabetes. Isolation of CD4+ naive, central memory, regulatory and stem cell-like memory cells was achieved by sorting via CD45RO/CCR7/CD25/CD127/CD95/CD27. Purity exceeded 95% in all sorted populations. This clone has only a few counts. Its cognate antigen is unknown. cDNA synthesis used the whole RNA isolate, giving expressed TCRB sequences. Method: immunoSEQ multiplex PCR; TCRdb's copy keeps in-frame clones and lacks some. This table has a few hundred thousand clones, 9.6% appearing once. The CDR3 length is 11 residues. In germline, CDR1 is SQVTM, CDR2 ANQGSEA. V lost 7 bases, J lost 6 bases, and 4 bases stayed unmatched. Study conclusions and caveats: Patients' naive, central memory and Treg TCRB repertoires seemed closer to one another than those of healthy donors. Whether HLA type influences TCRB rearrangement remained unresolved here. Researchers report that Type 1 diabetes patients had moderately but significantly shorter TCRB CDR3s across all four CD4+ subsets.

V and J are TRBV29-1 and TRBJ1-1, with TRBD1 matching 8 bases. Sequenced sample: central memory CD4+ T cells from blood. The receptor's source is a man under 40 with type 1 diabetes. This chain's CDR3 is CSADRGAEAFF. The CDR3, as DNA: TGCAGCGCCGACAGGGGCGCTGAAGCTTTCTTT.